Sequencing of this T cell receptor (beta chain) was carried out in a study of blood T cells in healthy people across ages. Germline CDR1 reads MNHEY; CDR2 reads SMNVEV (reference sequence). This CDR3 has 13 residues. Trimming shortened V by 5 bases and J by 4 bases, and 11 bases separated the two germline ends. Combining a sample-barcoded 5' primer with a J-beta primer mix, a second PCR ran for roughly 7 to 12 cycles. TCRdb reanalysed the 5' RACE reads using MiXCR and keeps one entry per CDR3 protein. The table lists 1.5 million to 2 million distinct CDR3 sequences, just under 50% of them singletons, with 2% to 2.5% in the top ten. This clonotype was detected a few times.

The sequencing input was blood. This clonotype was sampled from a woman in her thirties or forties in good health. The chain couples TRBV27 to TRBJ1-1; D unresolved. In DNA, the CDR3 is TGTGCCAGCAGTCGGATCCTAGGCACTGAAGCTTTCTTT. This sequence encodes CASSRILGTEAFF.